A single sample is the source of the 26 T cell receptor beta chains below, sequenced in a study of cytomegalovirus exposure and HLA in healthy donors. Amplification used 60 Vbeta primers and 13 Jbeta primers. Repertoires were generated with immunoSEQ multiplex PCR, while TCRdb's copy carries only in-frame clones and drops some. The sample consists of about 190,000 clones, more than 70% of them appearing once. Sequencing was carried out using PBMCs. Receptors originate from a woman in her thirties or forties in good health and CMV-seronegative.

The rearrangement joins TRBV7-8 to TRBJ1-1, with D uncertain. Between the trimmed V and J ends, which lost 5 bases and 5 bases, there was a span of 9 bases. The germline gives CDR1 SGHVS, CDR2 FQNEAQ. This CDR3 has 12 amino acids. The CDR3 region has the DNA TGTGCCAGCAGCGTGAGAGAGACTGAAGCTTTCTTT. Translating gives CASSVRETEAFF.

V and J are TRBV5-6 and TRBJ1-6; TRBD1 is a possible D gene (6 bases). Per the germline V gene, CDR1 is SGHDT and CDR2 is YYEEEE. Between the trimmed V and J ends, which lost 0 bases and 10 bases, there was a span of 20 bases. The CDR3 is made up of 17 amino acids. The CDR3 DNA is TGTGCCAGCAGCTTGGCCCATGGTAGGGACATTGAATCACCCCTCCACTTT. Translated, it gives CASSLAHGRDIESPLHF.

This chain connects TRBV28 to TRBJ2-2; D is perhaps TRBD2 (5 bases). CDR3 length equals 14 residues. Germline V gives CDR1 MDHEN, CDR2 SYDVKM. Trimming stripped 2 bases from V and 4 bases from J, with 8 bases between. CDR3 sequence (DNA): TGTGCCAGCAGTTTAATCCTAGCCACCGGGGAGCTGTTTTTT. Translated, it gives CASSLILATGELFF.

Here the CDR3 DNA reads TGTGCCAGCAGCCCCGCGACCCCAGGGTCGGATACGCAGTATTTT. It specifies CASSPATPGSDTQYF. This sequence joins TRBV7-9 and TRBJ2-3; the D gene is possibly TRBD1 (5 bases). CDR1 SEHNR and CDR2 FQNEAQ come from the germline V gene (reference sequence). The germline V and J ends were trimmed by 5 bases and 6 bases, with 18 bases remaining between them. The CDR3 contains 15 residues.

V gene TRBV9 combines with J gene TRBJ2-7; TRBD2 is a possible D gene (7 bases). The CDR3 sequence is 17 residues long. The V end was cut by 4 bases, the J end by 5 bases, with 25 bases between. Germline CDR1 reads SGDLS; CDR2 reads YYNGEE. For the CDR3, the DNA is TGTGCCAGCAGCAGTTACGCGAGGGGGGGAGGGAGGGACGAGCAGTACTTC. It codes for CASSSYARGGGRDEQYF.

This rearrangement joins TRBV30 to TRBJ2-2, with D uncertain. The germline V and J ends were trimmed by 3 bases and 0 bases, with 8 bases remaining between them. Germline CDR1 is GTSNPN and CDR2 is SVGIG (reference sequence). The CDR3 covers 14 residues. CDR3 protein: CAWREDTNTGELFF. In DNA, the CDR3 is TGTGCCTGGAGAGAAGACACGAACACCGGGGAGCTGTTTTTT.

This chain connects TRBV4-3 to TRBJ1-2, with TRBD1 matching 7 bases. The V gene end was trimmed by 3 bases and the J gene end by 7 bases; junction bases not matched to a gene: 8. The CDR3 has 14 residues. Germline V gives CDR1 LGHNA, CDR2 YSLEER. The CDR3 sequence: CASSHRQGSAGYTF. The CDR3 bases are TGCGCCAGCAGCCACAGACAGGGTTCGGCTGGCTACACCTTC.

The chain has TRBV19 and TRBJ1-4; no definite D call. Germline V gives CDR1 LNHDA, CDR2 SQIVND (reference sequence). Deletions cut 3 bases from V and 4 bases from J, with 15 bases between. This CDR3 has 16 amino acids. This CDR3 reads CASSMRRGSYNEKLFF. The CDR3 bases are TGTGCCAGTAGTATGAGGCGAGGAAGCTATAATGAAAAACTGTTTTTT. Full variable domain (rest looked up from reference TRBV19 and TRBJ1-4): DGGITQSPKYLFRKEGQNVTLSCEQNLNHDAMYWYRQDPGQGLRLIYYSQIVNDFQKGDIAEGYSVSREKKESFPLTVTSAQKNPTAFYLCASSMRRGSYNEKLFFGSGTQLSVL.

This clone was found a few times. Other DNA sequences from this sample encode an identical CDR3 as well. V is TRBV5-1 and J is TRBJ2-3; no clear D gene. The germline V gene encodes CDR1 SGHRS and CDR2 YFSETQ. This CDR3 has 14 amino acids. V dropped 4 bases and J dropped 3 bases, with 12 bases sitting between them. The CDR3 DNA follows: TGCGCCAGCAGCACCAGAGGTGGGACAGATACGCAGTATTTT. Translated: CASSTRGGTDTQYF.

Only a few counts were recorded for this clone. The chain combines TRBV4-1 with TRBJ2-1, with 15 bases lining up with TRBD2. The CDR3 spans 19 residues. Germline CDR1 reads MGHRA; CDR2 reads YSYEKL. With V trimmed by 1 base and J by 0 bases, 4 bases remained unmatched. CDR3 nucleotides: TGCGCCAGCAGCCAAGGGACTAGCGGGAGGGGCAGCTCCTACAATGAGCAGTTCTTC. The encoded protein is CASSQGTSGRGSSYNEQFF.

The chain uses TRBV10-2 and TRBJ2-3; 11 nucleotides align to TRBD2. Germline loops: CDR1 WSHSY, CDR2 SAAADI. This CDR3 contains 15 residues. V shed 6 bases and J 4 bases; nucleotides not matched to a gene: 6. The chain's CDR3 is CASRFTSGSPDTQYF. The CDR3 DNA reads TGCGCCAGCAGGTTCACTAGCGGGAGCCCAGATACGCAGTATTTT.

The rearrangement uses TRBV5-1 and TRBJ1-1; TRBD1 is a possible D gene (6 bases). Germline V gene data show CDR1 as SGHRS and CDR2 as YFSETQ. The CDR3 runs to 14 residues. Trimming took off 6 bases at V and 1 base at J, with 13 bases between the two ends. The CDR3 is CASNSLTGNTEAFF. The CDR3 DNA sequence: TGCGCCAGCAACAGCCTGACAGGGAACACTGAAGCTTTCTTT.

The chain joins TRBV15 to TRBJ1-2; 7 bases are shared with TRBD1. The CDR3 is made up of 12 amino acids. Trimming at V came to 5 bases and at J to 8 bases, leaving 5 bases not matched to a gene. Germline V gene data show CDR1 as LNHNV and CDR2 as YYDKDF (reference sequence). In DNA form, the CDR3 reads TGTGCCACCAGCGAGGGGGCGCTGGGCTACACCTTC. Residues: CATSEGALGYTF.

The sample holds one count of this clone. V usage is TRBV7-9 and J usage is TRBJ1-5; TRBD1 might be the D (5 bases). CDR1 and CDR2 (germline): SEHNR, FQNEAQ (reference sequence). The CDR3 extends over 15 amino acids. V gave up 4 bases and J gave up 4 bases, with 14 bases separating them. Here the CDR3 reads CASSSQGKGNQPQHF. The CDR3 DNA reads TGTGCCAGCAGCTCTCAGGGTAAGGGGAATCAGCCCCAGCATTTT.

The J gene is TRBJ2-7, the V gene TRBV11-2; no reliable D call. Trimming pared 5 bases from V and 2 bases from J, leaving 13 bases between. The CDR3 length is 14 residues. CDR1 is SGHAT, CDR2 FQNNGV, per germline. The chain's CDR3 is CASSPLSVTYEQYF. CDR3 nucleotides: TGTGCCAGCAGCCCCCTATCTGTAACCTACGAGCAGTACTTC.

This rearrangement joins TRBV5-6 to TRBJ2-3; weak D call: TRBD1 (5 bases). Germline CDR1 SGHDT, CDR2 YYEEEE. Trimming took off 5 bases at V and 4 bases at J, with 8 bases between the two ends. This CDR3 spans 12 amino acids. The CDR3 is CASSTGPDTQYF. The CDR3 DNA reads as TGTGCCAGCAGTACAGGTCCAGATACGCAGTATTTT.

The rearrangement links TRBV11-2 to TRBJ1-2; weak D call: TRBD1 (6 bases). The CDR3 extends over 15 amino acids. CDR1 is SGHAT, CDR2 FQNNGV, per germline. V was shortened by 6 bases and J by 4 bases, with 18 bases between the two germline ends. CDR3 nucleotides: TGTGCCAGCAGTCGTTTGGGGGCAGGCGGCTATGGCTACACCTTC. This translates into CASSRLGAGGYGYTF.

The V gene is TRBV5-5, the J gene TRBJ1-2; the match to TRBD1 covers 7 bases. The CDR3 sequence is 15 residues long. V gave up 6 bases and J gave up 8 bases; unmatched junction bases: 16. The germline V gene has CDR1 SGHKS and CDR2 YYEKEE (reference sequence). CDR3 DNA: TGTGCCAGCAACTCAGACAGGGTTGCGTTTGCCGGCTACACCTTC. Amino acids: CASNSDRVAFAGYTF.

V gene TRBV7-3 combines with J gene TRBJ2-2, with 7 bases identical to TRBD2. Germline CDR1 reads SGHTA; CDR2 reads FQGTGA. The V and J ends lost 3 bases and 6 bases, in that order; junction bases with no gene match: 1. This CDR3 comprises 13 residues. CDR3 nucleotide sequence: TGTGCCAGCAGCTTCACTAGCGCCGGGGAGCTGTTTTTT. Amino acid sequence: CASSFTSAGELFF. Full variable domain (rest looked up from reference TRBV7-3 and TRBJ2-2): GAGVSQTPSNKVTEKGKYVELRCDPISGHTALYWYRQSLGQGPEFLIYFQGTGAADDSGLPNDRFFAVRPEGSVSTLKIQRTERGDSAVYLCASSFTSAGELFFGEGSRLTVL.

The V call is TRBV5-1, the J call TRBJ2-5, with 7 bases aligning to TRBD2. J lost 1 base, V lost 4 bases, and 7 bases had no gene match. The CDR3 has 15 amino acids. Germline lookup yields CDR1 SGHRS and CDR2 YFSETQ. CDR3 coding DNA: TGCGCCAGCAGCCCCGGGAGGATGATCCAAGAGACCCAGTACTTC. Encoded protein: CASSPGRMIQETQYF. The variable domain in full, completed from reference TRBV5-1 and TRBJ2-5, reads KAGVTQTPRYLIKTRGQQVTLSCSPISGHRSVSWYQQTPGQGLQFLFEYFSETQRNKGNFPGRFSGRQFSNSRSEMNVSTLELGDSALYLCASSPGRMIQETQYFGPGTRLLVL.

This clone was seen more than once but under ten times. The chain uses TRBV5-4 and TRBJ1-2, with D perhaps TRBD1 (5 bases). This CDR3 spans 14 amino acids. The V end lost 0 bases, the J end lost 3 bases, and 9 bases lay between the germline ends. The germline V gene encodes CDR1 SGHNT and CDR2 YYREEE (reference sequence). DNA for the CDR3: TGTGCCAGCAGCTTGGGGGGGGTCCACTATGGCTACACCTTC. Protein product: CASSLGGVHYGYTF.

The CDR3 sequence is CASSQPGQGVSSPLHF. CDR3 nucleotide sequence: TGTGCCAGCAGTCAACCGGGACAGGGGGTTTCTTCACCCCTCCACTTT. The chain has TRBV2 and TRBJ1-6; TRBD1 aligns across 11 bases. After removal of 5 bases from V and 9 bases from J, the junction contained 9 bases not matched to a gene. The CDR3 runs 16 residues. Germline CDR1 reads SNHLY; CDR2 reads FYNNEI.

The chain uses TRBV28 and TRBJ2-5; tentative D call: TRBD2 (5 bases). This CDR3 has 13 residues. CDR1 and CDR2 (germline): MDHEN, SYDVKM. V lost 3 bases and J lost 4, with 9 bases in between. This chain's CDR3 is CASSLAGGETQYF. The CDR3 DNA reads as TGTGCCAGCAGTTTGGCGGGTGGAGAGACCCAGTACTTC. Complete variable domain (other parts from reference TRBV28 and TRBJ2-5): DVKVTQSSRYLVKRTGEKVFLECVQDMDHENMFWYRQDPGLGLRLIYFSYDVKMKEKGDIPEGYSVSREKKERFSLILESASTNQTSMYLCASSLAGGETQYFGPGTRLLVL.

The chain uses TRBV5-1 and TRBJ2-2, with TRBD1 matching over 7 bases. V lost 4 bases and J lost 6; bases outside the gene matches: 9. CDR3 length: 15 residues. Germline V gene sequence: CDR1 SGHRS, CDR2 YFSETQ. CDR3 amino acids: CASSIQGSSAGELFF. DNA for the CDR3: TGCGCCAGCAGCATACAGGGGAGTAGTGCCGGGGAGCTGTTTTTT. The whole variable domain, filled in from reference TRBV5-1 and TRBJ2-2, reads KAGVTQTPRYLIKTRGQQVTLSCSPISGHRSVSWYQQTPGQGLQFLFEYFSETQRNKGNFPGRFSGRQFSNSRSEMNVSTLELGDSALYLCASSIQGSSAGELFFGEGSRLTVL.

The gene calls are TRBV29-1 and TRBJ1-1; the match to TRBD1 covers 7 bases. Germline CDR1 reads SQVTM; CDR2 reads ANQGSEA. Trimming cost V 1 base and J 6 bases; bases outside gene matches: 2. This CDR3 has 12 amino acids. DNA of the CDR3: TGCAGCGTTGAAGCAGGGGGTGCTGAAGCTTTCTTT. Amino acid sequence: CSVEAGGAEAFF.

CDR3 loop: CATSRVQGLGGYTF. CDR3 bases: TGTGCCACCAGCAGAGTTCAGGGTTTGGGGGGCTACACCTTC. The gene calls are TRBV15 and TRBJ1-2; D is possibly TRBD1 (5 bases). The germline gives CDR1 LNHNV, CDR2 YYDKDF (reference sequence). There are 14 residues in the CDR3. Trimming removed 1 base from V and 8 bases from J, with 14 bases in between. The full variable domain, in which reference TRBV15 and TRBJ1-2 provide the parts outside the CDR3, is DAMVIQNPRYQVTQFGKPVTLSCSQTLNHNVMYWYQQKSSQAPKLLFHYYDKDFNNEADTPDNFQSRRPNTSFCFLDIRSPGLGDTAMYLCATSRVQGLGGYTFGSGTRLTVV.